The 29 T cell receptor beta chains below were found in one sample sequenced in a study of T cell responses to AZD1222 COVID-19 vaccine. Only in-frame clones appear in the TCRdb table, and some are missing; sequencing was by immunoSEQ multiplex PCR. The table includes some 80,000 clones, around 90% detected once. Sequencing was performed on peripheral blood, taken on day 0 of MenACWY control vaccination. Every receptor here comes from an adult in good health.

This clone showed up just once. This rearrangement joins TRBV19 to TRBJ2-1; 7 nucleotides align to TRBD1. The J segment lost 13 bases and the V segment lost 5 bases, leaving 11 bases of the junction unmatched. The CDR3 runs 13 residues. Germline-derived CDR1 and CDR2 are LNHDA and SQIVND (reference sequence). CDR3 bases: TGTGCCAGTAGTGGTCCCGGGACAGCCCGTCAGTTCTTC. It encodes CASSGPGTARQFF.

This rearrangement joins TRBV6-5 to TRBJ2-7; 10 positions agree with TRBD1. The CDR3 totals 15 residues. CDR1 is MNHEY and CDR2 is SVGAGI in the germline V gene. Unmatched junction bases numbered 2, after V lost 0 bases and J lost 3 bases. DNA for the CDR3: TGTGCCAGCAGTTACTCAGGGACAGGGGACTACGAGCAGTACTTC. Translating it yields CASSYSGTGDYEQYF.

The chain couples TRBV28 to TRBJ1-1; the D gene is possibly TRBD1 (5 bases). From germline, CDR1 is MDHEN and CDR2 SYDVKM. The CDR3 sequence is 12 residues long. The V and J ends lost 8 bases and 7 bases respectively, with 14 bases between them. In DNA, the CDR3 is TGTGCCAGCCTAACAGGATCCTTTGAAGCTTTCTTT. Its protein is CASLTGSFEAFF.

The sample holds a few counts of this clone. This chain connects TRBV7-9 to TRBJ1-1; D unclear. Germline V CDR1 and CDR2: SEHNR, FQNEAQ (reference sequence). Trimming pared 1 base from V and 0 bases from J, leaving 9 bases between. This CDR3 spans 15 amino acids. CDR3 coding DNA: TGTGCCAGCAGCTTAGGGAGGGCGGTGAACACTGAAGCTTTCTTT. It codes for CASSLGRAVNTEAFF.

This chain uses TRBV30 with TRBJ1-1, with D perhaps TRBD1 (6 bases). Germline assignment: CDR1 GTSNPN and CDR2 SVGIG (reference sequence). The V end lost 3 bases, the J end lost 7 bases, and 12 bases lay between the germline ends. The CDR3 loop spans 12 amino acids. CDR3 residues: CAWSGGPGEAFF. CDR3 coding DNA: TGTGCCTGGAGCGGGGGGCCAGGTGAAGCTTTCTTT.

The gene calls are TRBV18 and TRBJ1-6, with D tentatively TRBD1 (5 bases). The germline gives CDR1 KGHSH, CDR2 LQKENI. The CDR3 is made up of 14 amino acids. With 2 bases removed from V and 4 bases from J, the gap between germline ends came to 6 bases. CDR3 in DNA: TGTGCCAGCTCACCATCAGGGTATAATTCACCCCTCCACTTT. Translated, it gives CASSPSGYNSPLHF.

The chain couples TRBV19 to TRBJ1-5; tentatively, D is TRBD1 (5 bases). Trimming took 2 bases from V and 7 from J, leaving 15 bases between them. Per the germline V gene, CDR1 is LNHDA and CDR2 is SQIVND (reference sequence). CDR3 length equals 15 residues. CDR3 nucleotide sequence: TGTGCCAGTAGTATAAAAGGTCAGGGAGAACAGCCCCAGCATTTT. Translation: CASSIKGQGEQPQHF.

V and J are TRBV11-2 and TRBJ2-3, with a tentative D call TRBD1 (6 bases). With 4 bases removed from V and 0 bases from J, the gap between germline ends came to 14 bases. The CDR3 extends over 16 amino acids. Germline assignment: CDR1 SGHAT and CDR2 FQNNGV. CDR3 protein: CASSSNGQLSTDTQYF. The CDR3, as DNA: TGTGCCAGCAGCTCCAACGGACAGCTAAGCACAGATACGCAGTATTTT.

This clone was counted a single time. The chain uses TRBV3-1 (or the pseudogene TRBV3-2) and TRBJ2-2; either TRBD1 or TRBD2 may fit D (7 bases each). This CDR3 contains 14 residues. Germline V gene sequence: CDR1 LGHDT, CDR2 YNNKEL (reference sequence). Trimming stripped 11 bases from V and 4 bases from J, with 17 bases between. The CDR3 sequence: CASRPGGGTGELFF. Here the CDR3 DNA reads TGTGCCTCAAGACCAGGGGGGGGCACCGGGGAGCTGTTTTTT.

The V gene is TRBV6-2 or TRBV6-3, the J gene TRBJ1-1; D call uncertain. Germline V gene lookup returns CDR1 MNHEY and CDR2 SVGEGT. The CDR3 extends over 14 amino acids. Trimming stripped 5 bases from V and 1 base from J, with 11 bases between. The CDR3 DNA is TGTGCCAGCAGTGCCCCGGGCGGGAACACTGAAGCTTTCTTT. It translates to CASSAPGGNTEAFF.

This clone was seen once. The chain uses TRBV6-2 or TRBV6-3 and TRBJ2-2, with D possibly TRBD1 on 6 matching bases. The CDR3 loop spans 14 amino acids. Germline CDR1 MNHEY, CDR2 SVGEGT. The V end was cut by 4 bases, the J end by 5 bases, with 11 bases between. As DNA, the CDR3 is TGTGCCAGCAGTTCTACCAGGGGTACCGGGGAGCTGTTTTTT. Its protein is CASSSTRGTGELFF.

This sequence joins TRBV6-1 and TRBJ1-6; no clear D. V was pared by 1 base and J by 8 bases, with 9 bases between. Germline CDR1 MNHNS, CDR2 SASEGT. The CDR3 extends over 14 amino acids. The CDR3 coding sequence is TGTGCCAGCAGTGAAGATTTTCCTTATTCACCCCTCCACTTT. This sequence encodes CASSEDFPYSPLHF.

This chain connects TRBV27 to TRBJ1-6, with a weak D call TRBD1 (6 bases). The CDR3 contains 14 residues. Looked up from germline, CDR1 is MNHEY and CDR2 is SMNVEV (reference sequence). Trimming stripped 0 bases from V and 8 bases from J, with 8 bases between. CDR3 in DNA: TGTGCCAGCAGTTTATCGGGGGCCGATTCACCCCTCCACTTT. Translating gives CASSLSGADSPLHF.

The chain links TRBV7-2 to TRBJ2-5, with 7 bases matching TRBD1. CDR3 length equals 15 residues. The V gene end was trimmed by 5 bases and the J gene end by 2 bases; junction bases not matched to a gene: 8. Germline CDR1 is SGHTA and CDR2 is FQGNSA. The CDR3 nucleotides are TGTGCCAGCAGCCCGGGACAGACTAAACAAGAGACCCAGTACTTC. It specifies CASSPGQTKQETQYF.

CDR3 region: CATSRDLALGEKLFF. The DNA of the CDR3 is TGTGCCACCAGCAGAGATCTGGCCTTGGGCGAAAAACTGTTTTTT. The rearrangement uses TRBV15 and TRBJ1-4; no definite D call. The CDR3 runs to 15 residues. V was cut by 0 bases and J by 8 bases, with 13 bases left in between. Germline CDR1 LNHNV, CDR2 YYDKDF (reference sequence).

The genes are TRBV27 and TRBJ1-1; no clear D. V lost 6 bases and J lost 2, with 10 bases in between. Germline V gives CDR1 MNHEY, CDR2 SMNVEV (reference sequence). This CDR3 contains 13 residues. CDR3 bases: TGTGCCAGCAGCAGCGGGTCCAACACTGAAGCTTTCTTT. Translated: CASSSGSNTEAFF.

The chain links TRBV27 to TRBJ1-6, with 7 positions matching TRBD1. The CDR3 consists of 18 residues. Germline values: CDR1 MNHEY, CDR2 SMNVEV (reference sequence). V gave up 1 base and J gave up 9 bases; unmatched junction bases: 15. The CDR3 here is CASSLYVDGRGFASPLHF. The CDR3 nucleotides are TGTGCCAGCAGTTTATATGTGGACGGCAGGGGGTTTGCTTCACCCCTCCACTTT.

V usage is TRBV24-1 and J usage is TRBJ1-2; unclear D gene. Between the trimmed V and J ends, which lost 3 bases and 2 bases, there was a span of 6 bases. The CDR3 sequence is 13 residues long. CDR1 KGHDR and CDR2 SFDVKD come from the germline V gene. The CDR3 spells CATSDSGNYGYTF. CDR3 bases: TGTGCCACCAGTGATAGCGGGAACTATGGCTACACCTTC.

This chain joins TRBV5-1 and TRBJ2-2, with TRBD1 matching over 7 bases. CDR3 length equals 13 residues. The V and J ends lost 10 bases and 0 bases, in that order; junction bases with no gene match: 3. Germline CDR1 SGHRS, CDR2 YFSETQ. CDR3 loop: CASQGSNTGELFF. The CDR3 region has the DNA TGCGCCTCACAGGGGTCGAACACCGGGGAGCTGTTTTTT.

J is TRBJ2-1 and V is TRBV28; 9 bases line up with TRBD2. CDR1 and CDR2 from the germline V gene are MDHEN and SYDVKM. CDR3 size: 15 residues. J was trimmed by 2 bases and V by 7 bases; bases with no gene match: 6. CDR3 residues: CASNLAGGTYNEQFF. CDR3 nucleotides: TGTGCCAGCAATCTGGCGGGGGGGACCTACAATGAGCAGTTCTTC.

The chain employs TRBV18 and TRBJ1-1, with D unresolved. Germline CDR1 is KGHSH and CDR2 is LQKENI. The V gene lost 4 bases and the J gene lost 1 base, with 13 bases spanning the gap. This CDR3 comprises 15 residues. CDR3 sequence reads: CASSLNGGSNTEAFF. The CDR3 coding sequence is TGTGCCAGCTCACTAAACGGAGGATCGAACACTGAAGCTTTCTTT. Full variable domain (outside the CDR3, taken from reference TRBV18 and TRBJ1-1): NAGVMQNPRHLVRRRGQEARLRCSPMKGHSHVYWYRQLPEEGLKFMVYLQKENIIDESGMPKERFSAEFPKEGPSILRIQQVVRGDSAAYFCASSLNGGSNTEAFFGQGTRLTVV.

In DNA form, the CDR3 reads TGTGCCAGTAGTAGTCACGGGCTTCGAGCGGAAAAACTGTTTTTT. It codes for CASSSHGLRAEKLFF. This chain uses TRBV19 with TRBJ1-4; no definite D call. Germline CDR1 and CDR2: LNHDA and SQIVND (reference sequence). This CDR3 has 15 residues. V lost 4 bases to trimming and J lost 8 bases, with 17 bases between them.

This chain connects TRBV7-8 to TRBJ2-7, with 13 bases that match TRBD2. Trimming removed 5 bases from V and 10 bases from J; junction bases left unmatched: 8. Germline CDR1 reads SGHVS; CDR2 reads FQNEAQ. The CDR3 totals 14 residues. The DNA of the CDR3 is TGTGCCAGCAGCGCGCCGGGACTAGCGGGGACTCAGTACTTC. It translates to CASSAPGLAGTQYF.

The V call is TRBV6-2 or TRBV6-3, the J call TRBJ1-4; 8 bases align to TRBD1. The V and J ends lost 2 bases and 8 bases, in that order; junction bases with no gene match: 10. The CDR3 sequence is 16 residues long. Germline V gene data show CDR1 as MNHEY and CDR2 as SVGEGT. This chain's CDR3 is CASSYARTGSREKLFF. CDR3 DNA sequence: TGTGCCAGCAGTTACGCCCGGACAGGGTCACGAGAAAAACTGTTTTTT.

The chain employs TRBV9 and TRBJ2-6; no clear D. Trimming took off 2 bases at V and 4 bases at J, with 7 bases between the two ends. Looked up from germline, CDR1 is SGDLS and CDR2 is YYNGEE. The CDR3 loop spans 14 amino acids. CDR3 loop: CASSVTLGANVLTF. The CDR3 bases are TGTGCCAGCAGCGTGACTTTGGGGGCCAACGTCCTGACTTTC.

The table lists this clone with a few counts. This chain connects TRBV5-8 to TRBJ1-6; tentatively, D is TRBD1 (6 bases). Germline V lookup: CDR1 SGHTS, CDR2 YDEGEE. The CDR3 is made up of 14 amino acids. Trimming left V 0 bases short and J 8 bases short, with 9 bases between. CDR3 residues: CASSLGGADSPLHF. CDR3 DNA sequence: TGTGCCAGCAGCTTGGGGGGGGCTGATTCACCCCTCCACTTT.

This sequence joins TRBV19 and TRBJ1-2, with 8 bases matching TRBD1. The CDR3 extends over 14 amino acids. CDR1 LNHDA and CDR2 SQIVND come from the germline V gene (reference sequence). Trimming took 6 bases from V and 6 from J; bases not matched to a gene: 9. The CDR3 sequence is CASRPLDRVDGYTF. The CDR3 DNA follows: TGTGCCAGTAGGCCCTTGGACAGGGTGGATGGCTACACCTTC.

The sample holds a few counts of this clone. This chain joins TRBV19 and TRBJ1-2; possible D gene TRBD1, 5 bases. CDR3 length: 12 residues. V was clipped by 7 bases and J by 7 bases, with 13 bases between them. Germline CDR1 is LNHDA and CDR2 is SQIVND (reference sequence). CDR3 in DNA: TGTGCCAGTACCTCCAGGGAACCTGGCTACACCTTC. This translates into CASTSREPGYTF.

The gene calls are TRBV7-9 and TRBJ2-1; D could derive from TRBD1 or TRBD2 (5 bases each). V was cut by 5 bases and J by 8 bases, with 22 bases left in between. The CDR3 is 16 amino acids. Germline loops: CDR1 SEHNR, CDR2 FQNEAQ (reference sequence). In DNA form, the CDR3 reads TGTGCCAGCAGCCGGTGGGACGGCGGGTCTAGGGATGAGCAGTTCTTC. This translates into CASSRWDGGSRDEQFF.